This T cell receptor beta chain is from a study of response to subunit inactivated influenza vaccine. V lost 0 bases, J lost 4 bases, and 13 bases stayed unmatched. The CDR3 sequence is 19 residues long. From germline, CDR1 is KGHDR and CDR2 SFDVKD. This clonotype was recorded a few times. Its matching antigen is unknown. General study findings and limits: It was suggested by the authors that few new T cells are recruited by each seasonal influenza vaccination.

TCRdb used MiXCR to reprocess the RT-PCR reads, holding one entry per CDR3 protein. The sample contains 590,000 or so distinct CDR3 sequences, about 15% of which appear only once. This chain joins TRBV24-1 and TRBJ2-2; TRBD1 matches at 7 bases. The material was PBMCs from blood, obtained roughly 2 weeks before vaccination. This clonotype originated in a man aged 45 to 65 who received an inactivated influenza vaccine. CDR3 DNA: TGTGCCACCAGTGATTTGTCTTCCCTTATGACAGGGAGCACCGGGGAGCTGTTTTTT. This codes for CATSDLSSLMTGSTGELFF.